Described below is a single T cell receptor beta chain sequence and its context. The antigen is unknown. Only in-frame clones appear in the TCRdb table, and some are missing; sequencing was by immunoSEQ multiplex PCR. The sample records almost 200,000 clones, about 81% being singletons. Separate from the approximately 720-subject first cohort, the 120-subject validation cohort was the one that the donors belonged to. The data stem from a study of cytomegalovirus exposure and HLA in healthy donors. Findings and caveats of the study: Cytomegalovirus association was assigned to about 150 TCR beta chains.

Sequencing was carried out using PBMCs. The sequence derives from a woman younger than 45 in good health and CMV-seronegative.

CDR3 protein: CASSQDRQANTGELFF. CDR3 DNA: TGTGCCAGCAGCCAAGATCGACAGGCGAACACCGGGGAGCTGTTTTTT. The V gene is TRBV4-2, the J gene TRBJ2-2, with D possibly being TRBD1 (6 bases). Germline CDR1 is LGHNA and CDR2 is YNFKEQ. Trimming removed 0 bases at V and 0 bases at J, with 8 bases between. CDR3 length: 16 amino acids.